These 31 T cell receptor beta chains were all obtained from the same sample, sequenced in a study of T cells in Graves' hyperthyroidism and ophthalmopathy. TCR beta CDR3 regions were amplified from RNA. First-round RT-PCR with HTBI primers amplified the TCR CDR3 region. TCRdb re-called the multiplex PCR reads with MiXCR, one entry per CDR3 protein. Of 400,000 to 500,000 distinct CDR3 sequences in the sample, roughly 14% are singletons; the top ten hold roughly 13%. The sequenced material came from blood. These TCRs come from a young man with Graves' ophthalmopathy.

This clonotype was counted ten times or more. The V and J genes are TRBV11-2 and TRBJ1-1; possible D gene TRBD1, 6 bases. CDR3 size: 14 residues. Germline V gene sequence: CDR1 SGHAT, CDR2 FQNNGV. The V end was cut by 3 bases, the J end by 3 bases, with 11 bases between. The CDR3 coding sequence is TGTGCCAGCAGCTTTACAGGGTTCGACACTGAAGCTTTCTTT. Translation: CASSFTGFDTEAFF.

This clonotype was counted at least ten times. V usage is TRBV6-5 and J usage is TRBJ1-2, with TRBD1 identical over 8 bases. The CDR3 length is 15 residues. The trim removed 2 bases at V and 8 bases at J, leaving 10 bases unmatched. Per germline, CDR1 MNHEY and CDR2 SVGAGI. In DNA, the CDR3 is TGTGCCAGCAGTTACAGTGGCCAGGGGGCTGGGGGCTACACCTTC. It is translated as CASSYSGQGAGGYTF.

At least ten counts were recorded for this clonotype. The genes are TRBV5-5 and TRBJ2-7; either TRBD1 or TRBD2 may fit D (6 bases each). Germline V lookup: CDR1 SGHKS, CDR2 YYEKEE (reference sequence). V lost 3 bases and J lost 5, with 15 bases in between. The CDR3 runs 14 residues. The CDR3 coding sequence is TGTGCCAGCAGCTGGGGGGCAGGGTCTGACGAGCAGTACTTC. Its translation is CASSWGAGSDEQYF.

CDR3 region: CASSGYSGTGMGNQPQHF. In DNA form, the CDR3 reads TGTGCCAGCAGTGGGTATTCCGGGACAGGGATGGGCAATCAGCCCCAGCATTTT. This chain uses TRBV25-1 with TRBJ1-5; 9 bases match TRBD1. V was clipped by 4 bases and J by 2 bases; unmatched bases: 12. CDR3 length: 18 amino acids. From germline, CDR1 is MGHDK and CDR2 SYGVNS.

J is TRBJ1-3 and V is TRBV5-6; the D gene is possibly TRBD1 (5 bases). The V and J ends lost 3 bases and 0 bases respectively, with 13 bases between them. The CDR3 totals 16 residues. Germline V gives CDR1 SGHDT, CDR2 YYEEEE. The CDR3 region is CASSWGTGSSGNTIYF. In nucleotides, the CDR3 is TGTGCCAGCAGCTGGGGGACGGGGAGCTCTGGAAACACCATATATTTT.

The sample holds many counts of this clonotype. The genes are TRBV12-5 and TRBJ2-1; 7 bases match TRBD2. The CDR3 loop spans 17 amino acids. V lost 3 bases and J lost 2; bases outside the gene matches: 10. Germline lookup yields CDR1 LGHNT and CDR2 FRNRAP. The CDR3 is CASGLGRGLFAYNEQFF. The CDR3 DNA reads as TGTGCTAGTGGTTTAGGGCGGGGGTTATTTGCCTACAATGAGCAGTTCTTC.

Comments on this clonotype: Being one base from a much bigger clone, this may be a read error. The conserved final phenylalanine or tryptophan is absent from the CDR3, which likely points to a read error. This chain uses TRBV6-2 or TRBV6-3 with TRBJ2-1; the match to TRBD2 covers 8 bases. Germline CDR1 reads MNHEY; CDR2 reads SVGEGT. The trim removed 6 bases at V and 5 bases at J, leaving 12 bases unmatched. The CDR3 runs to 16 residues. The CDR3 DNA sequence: TGTGCCAGCAGACCCCCGGGACTAGGGGGACACAATGAGCAGTTCCTC. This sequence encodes CASRPPGLGGHNEQFL.

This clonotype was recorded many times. CDR3 amino acids: CASSLSVTGLSNEQFF. The CDR3 DNA follows: TGTGCCAGCAGTTTATCCGTGACAGGGCTTAGTAATGAGCAGTTCTTC. J is TRBJ2-1 and V is TRBV27; 7 bases are shared with TRBD1. Germline CDR1 reads MNHEY; CDR2 reads SMNVEV (reference sequence). V shed 0 bases and J 7 bases; nucleotides not matched to a gene: 9. The CDR3 runs to 16 residues.

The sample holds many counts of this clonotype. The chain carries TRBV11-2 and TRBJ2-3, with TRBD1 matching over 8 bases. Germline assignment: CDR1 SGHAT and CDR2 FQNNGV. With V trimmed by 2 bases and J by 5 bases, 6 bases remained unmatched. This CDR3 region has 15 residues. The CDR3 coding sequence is TGTGCCAGCAGCTTATGGGCAGGGGGCGTAGATACGCAGTATTTT. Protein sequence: CASSLWAGGVDTQYF.

CDR3: CASSLGSAAYEQYF. CDR3 in DNA: TGTGCCAGCAGCTTAGGTTCTGCGGCCTACGAGCAGTACTTC. This chain links TRBV11-2 with TRBJ2-7, with D hard to call. V was trimmed by 1 base and J by 2 bases, leaving 9 bases between them. The CDR3 runs to 14 residues. From germline, CDR1 is SGHAT and CDR2 FQNNGV.

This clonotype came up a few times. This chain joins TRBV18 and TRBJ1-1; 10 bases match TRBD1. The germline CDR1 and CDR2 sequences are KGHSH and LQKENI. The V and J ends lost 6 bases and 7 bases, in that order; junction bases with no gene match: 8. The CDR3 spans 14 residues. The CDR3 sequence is CASSPTGQGFEAFF. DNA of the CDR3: TGTGCCAGCTCGCCAACGGGACAGGGGTTTGAAGCTTTCTTT.

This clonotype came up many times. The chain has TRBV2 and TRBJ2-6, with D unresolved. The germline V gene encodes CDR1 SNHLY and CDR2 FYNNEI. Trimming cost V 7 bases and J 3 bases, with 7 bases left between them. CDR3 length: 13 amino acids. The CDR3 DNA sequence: TGTGCCAGCACTCCCCATGGGGCCAACGTCCTGACTTTC. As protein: CASTPHGANVLTF.

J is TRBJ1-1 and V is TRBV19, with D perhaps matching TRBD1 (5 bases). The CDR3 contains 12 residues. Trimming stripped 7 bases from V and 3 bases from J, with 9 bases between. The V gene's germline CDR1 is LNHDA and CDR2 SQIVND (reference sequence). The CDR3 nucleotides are TGTGCCAGTACCGAGGGGTACACTGAAGCTTTCTTT. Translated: CASTEGYTEAFF.

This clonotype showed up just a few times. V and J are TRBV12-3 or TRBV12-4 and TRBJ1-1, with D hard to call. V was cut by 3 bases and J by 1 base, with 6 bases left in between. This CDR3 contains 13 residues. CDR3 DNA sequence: TGTGCCAGCAGTTTCGCGCAGAACACTGAAGCTTTCTTT. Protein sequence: CASSFAQNTEAFF.

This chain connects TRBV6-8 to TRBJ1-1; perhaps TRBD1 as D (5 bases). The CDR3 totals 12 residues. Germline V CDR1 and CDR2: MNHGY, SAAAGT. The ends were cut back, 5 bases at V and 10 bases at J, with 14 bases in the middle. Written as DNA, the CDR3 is TGTGCCAGCAGTGACATAGGGAGGGGAGCTTTCTTT. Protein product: CASSDIGRGAFF.

The CDR3 reads CASSLVSEGNSPLHF. Here the CDR3 DNA reads TGTGCCAGCAGCTTAGTCTCCGAGGGGAATTCACCCCTCCACTTT. The V and J genes are TRBV7-9 and TRBJ1-6, with D tentatively TRBD1 (5 bases). Germline V gives CDR1 SEHNR, CDR2 FQNEAQ (reference sequence). The V and J ends lost 1 base and 7 bases respectively, with 11 bases between them. The CDR3 totals 15 residues. Full variable domain (remainder filled in from reference TRBV7-9 and TRBJ1-6): DTGVSQNPRHKITKRGQNVTFRCDPISEHNRLYWYRQTLGQGPEFLTYFQNEAQLEKSRLLSDRFSAERPKGSFSTLEIQRTEQGDSAMYLCASSLVSEGNSPLHFGNGTRLTVT.

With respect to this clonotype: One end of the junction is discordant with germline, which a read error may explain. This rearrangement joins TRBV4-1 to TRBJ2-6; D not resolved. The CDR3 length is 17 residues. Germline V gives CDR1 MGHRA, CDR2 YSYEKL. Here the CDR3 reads CASSQDGTGSGANVLTF. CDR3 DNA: TGTGCCAGCAGCCAAGATGGTACCGGCTCTGGGGCCAACGTCCTGACTTTC.

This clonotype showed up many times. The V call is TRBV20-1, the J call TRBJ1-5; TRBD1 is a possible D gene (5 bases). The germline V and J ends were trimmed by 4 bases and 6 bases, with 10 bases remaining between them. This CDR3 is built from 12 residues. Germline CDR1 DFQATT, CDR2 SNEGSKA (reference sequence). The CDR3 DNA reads TGCAGTGCTACTCCCGGGGGTCAGCCCCAGCATTTT. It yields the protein CSATPGGQPQHF.

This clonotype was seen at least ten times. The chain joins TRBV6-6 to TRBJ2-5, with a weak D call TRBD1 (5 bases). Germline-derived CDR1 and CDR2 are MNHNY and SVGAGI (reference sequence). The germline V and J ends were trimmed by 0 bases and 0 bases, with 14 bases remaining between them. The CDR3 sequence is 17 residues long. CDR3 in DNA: TGTGCCAGCAGTTACTCGTTCCGTGAGACAGACCAAGAGACCCAGTACTTC. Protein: CASSYSFRETDQETQYF.

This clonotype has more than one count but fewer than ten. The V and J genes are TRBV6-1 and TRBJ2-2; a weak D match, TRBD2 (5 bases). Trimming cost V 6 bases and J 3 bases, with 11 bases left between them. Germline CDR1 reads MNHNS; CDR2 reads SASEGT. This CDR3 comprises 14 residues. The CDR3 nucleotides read TGTGCCAGCAGAGCCCAGAGGGACACCGGGGAGCTGTTTTTT. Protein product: CASRAQRDTGELFF.

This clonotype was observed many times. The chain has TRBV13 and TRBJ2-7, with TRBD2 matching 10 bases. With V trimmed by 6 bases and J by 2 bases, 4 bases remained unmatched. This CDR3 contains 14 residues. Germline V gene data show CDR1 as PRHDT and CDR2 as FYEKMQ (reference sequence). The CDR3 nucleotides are TGTGCCAGCAGGGAGCGGGGGGGCCCCTACGAGCAGTACTTC. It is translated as CASRERGGPYEQYF.

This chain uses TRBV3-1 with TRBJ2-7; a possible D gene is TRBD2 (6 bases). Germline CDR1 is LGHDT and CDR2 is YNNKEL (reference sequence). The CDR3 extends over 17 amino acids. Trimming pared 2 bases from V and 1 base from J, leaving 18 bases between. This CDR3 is CASSQPAGRRGSYEQYF. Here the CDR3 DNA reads TGTGCCAGCAGCCAACCGGCGGGACGCCGAGGGTCCTACGAGCAGTACTTC.

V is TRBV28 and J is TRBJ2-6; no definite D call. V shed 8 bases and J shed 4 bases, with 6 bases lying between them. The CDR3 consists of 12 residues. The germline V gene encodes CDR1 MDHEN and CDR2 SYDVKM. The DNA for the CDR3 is TGTGCCAGCCTCCGGGGGGCCAACGTCCTGACTTTC. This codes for CASLRGANVLTF.

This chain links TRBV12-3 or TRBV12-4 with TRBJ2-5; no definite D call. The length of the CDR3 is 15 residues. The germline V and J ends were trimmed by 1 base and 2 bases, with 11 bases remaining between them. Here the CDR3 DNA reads TGTGCCAGCAGTTTAGGGGCGCGGCGTCAAGAGACCCAGTACTTC. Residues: CASSLGARRQETQYF.

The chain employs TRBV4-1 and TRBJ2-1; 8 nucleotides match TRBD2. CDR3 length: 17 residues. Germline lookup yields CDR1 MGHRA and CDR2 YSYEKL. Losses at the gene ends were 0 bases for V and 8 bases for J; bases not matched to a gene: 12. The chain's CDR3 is CASSQEGGAGVPDEQFF. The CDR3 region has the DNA TGCGCCAGCAGCCAAGAAGGAGGAGCGGGAGTTCCGGATGAGCAGTTCTTC.

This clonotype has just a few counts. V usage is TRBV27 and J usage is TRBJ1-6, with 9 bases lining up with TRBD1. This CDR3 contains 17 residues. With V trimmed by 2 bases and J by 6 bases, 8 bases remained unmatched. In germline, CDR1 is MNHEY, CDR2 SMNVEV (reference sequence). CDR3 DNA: TGTGCCAGCAGTTTAAGGGGTGCGGACAGGGGTAATTCACCCCTCCACTTT. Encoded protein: CASSLRGADRGNSPLHF.

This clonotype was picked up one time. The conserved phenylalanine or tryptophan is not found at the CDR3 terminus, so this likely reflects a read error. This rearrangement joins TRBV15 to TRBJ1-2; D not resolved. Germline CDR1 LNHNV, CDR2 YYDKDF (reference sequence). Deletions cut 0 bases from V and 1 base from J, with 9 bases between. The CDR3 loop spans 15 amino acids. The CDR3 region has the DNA TGTGCCACCAGCAGAGATGGGAATAGTAACTATGGCTACACCCTC. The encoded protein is CATSRDGNSNYGYTL.

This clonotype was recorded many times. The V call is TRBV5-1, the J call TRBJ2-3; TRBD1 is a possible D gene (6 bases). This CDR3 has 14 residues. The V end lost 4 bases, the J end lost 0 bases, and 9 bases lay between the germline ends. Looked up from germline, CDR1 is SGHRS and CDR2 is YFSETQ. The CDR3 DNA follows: TGCGCCAGCAGCACACAGGGCAGCACAGATACGCAGTATTTT. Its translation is CASSTQGSTDTQYF.

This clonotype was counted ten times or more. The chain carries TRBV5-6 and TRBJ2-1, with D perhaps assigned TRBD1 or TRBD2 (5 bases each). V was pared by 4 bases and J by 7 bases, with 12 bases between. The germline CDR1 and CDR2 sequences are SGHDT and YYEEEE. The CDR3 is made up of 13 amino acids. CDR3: CASSQGPLNEQFF. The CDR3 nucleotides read TGTGCCAGCAGCCAGGGACCACTGAATGAGCAGTTCTTC.

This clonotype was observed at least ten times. CDR3 in DNA: TGCAGTGCTAGAGATCCCAGGGGGGCAACTAATGAAAAACTGTTTTTT. This codes for CSARDPRGATNEKLFF. The chain carries TRBV20-1 and TRBJ1-4, with 7 bases lining up with TRBD1. The CDR3 loop spans 16 amino acids. Germline V lookup: CDR1 DFQATT, CDR2 SNEGSKA (reference sequence). V lost 0 bases and J lost 0; bases outside the gene matches: 4.

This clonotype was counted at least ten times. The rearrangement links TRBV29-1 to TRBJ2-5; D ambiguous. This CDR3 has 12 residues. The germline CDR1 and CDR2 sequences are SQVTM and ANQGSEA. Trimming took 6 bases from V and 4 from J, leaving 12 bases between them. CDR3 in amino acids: CSVRTGPETQYF. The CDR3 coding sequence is TGCAGCGTACGGACCGGTCCAGAGACCCAGTACTTC.